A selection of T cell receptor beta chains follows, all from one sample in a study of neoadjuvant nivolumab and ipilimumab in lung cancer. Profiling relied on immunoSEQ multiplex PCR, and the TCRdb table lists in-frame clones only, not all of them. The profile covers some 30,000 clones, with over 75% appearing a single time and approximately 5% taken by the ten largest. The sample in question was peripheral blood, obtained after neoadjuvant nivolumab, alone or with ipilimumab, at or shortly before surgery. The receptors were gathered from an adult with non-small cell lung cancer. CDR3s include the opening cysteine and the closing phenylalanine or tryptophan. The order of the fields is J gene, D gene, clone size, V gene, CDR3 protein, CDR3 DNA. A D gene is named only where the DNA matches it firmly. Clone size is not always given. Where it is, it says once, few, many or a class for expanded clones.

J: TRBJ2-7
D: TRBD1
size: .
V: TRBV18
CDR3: CASSPGTGTAYEQYF
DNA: TGTGCCAGCTCACCAGGGACAGGGACAGCCTACGAGCAGTACTTC

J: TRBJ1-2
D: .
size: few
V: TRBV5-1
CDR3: CASTLDSANYGYTF
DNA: TGCGCCAGCACCCTGGACAGCGCTAACTATGGCTACACCTTC

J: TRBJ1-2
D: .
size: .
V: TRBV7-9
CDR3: CASSRSPYNYGYTF
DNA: TGTGCCAGCAGCAGGTCCCCCTACAACTATGGCTACACCTTC

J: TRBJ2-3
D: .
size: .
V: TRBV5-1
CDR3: CASSRSSGSTDTQYF
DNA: TGCGCCAGCAGCCGCAGTAGCGGAAGCACAGATACGCAGTATTTT

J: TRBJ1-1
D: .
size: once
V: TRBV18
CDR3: CASSPLEEHTEAFF
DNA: TGTGCCAGCTCACCACTGGAGGAACACACTGAAGCTTTCTTT

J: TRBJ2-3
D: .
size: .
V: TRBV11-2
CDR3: CASSLVGSSTDTQYF
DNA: TGTGCCAGCAGCTTAGTTGGTTCTAGCACAGATACGCAGTATTTT

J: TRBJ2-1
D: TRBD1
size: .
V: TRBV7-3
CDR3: CASSLRHPGQGAANEQFF
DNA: TGTGCCAGCAGCTTAAGACACCCGGGACAGGGGGCGGCAAATGAGCAGTTCTTC

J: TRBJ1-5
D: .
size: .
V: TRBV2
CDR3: CASSALPPNQPQHF
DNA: TGTGCCAGCAGTGCCCTCCCCCCTAATCAGCCCCAGCATTTT

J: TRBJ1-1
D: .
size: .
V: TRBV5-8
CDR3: CASRIQTVNTEAFF
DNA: TGTGCCAGCAGAATCCAGACCGTGAACACTGAAGCTTTCTTT

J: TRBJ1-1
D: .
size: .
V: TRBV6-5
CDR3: CASSLGGRNTEAFF
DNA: TGTGCCAGCAGTTTGGGGGGCAGGAACACTGAAGCTTTCTTT

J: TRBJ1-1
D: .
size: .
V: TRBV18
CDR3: CASSPAVGRSTEAFF
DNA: TGTGCCAGCTCCCCCGCCGTGGGGCGGAGCACTGAAGCTTTCTTT

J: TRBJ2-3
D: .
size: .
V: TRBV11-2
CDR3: CASSFGLRTDTQYF
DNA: TGTGCCAGCAGCTTTGGACTACGCACAGATACGCAGTATTTT

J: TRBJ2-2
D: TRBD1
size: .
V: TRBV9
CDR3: CASSATGGNAGELFF
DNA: TGTGCCAGCAGCGCGACAGGGGGCAACGCCGGGGAGCTGTTTTTT

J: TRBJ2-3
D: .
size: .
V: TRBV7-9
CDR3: CASLPGPTDTQYF
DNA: TGTGCCAGCCTCCCAGGGCCCACAGATACGCAGTATTTT

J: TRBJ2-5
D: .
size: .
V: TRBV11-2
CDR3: CASSSWAYGQETQYF
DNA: TGTGCCAGCAGCTCCTGGGCGTACGGACAAGAGACCCAGTACTTC

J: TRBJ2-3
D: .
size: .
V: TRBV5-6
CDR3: CASSLRQPRDTQYF
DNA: TGTGCCAGCAGCTTGCGCCAGCCTAGGGATACGCAGTATTTT

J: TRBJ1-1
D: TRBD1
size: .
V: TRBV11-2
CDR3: CASSPDRITMNTEAFF
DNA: TGTGCCAGCAGCCCGGACAGGATAACTATGAACACTGAAGCTTTCTTT

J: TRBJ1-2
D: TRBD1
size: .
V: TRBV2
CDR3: CASPGTAGYTF
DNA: TGTGCCAGCCCAGGGACAGCTGGCTACACCTTC

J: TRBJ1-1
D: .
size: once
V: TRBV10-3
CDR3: CACGRGENTEAFF
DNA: TGTGCCTGCGGCAGGGGAGAGAACACTGAAGCTTTCTTT

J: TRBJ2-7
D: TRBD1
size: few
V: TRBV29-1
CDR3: CSVETTGADEQYF
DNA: TGCAGCGTTGAAACGACAGGGGCGGACGAGCAGTACTTC

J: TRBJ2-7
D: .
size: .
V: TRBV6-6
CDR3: CASRFPAESRQYF
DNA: TGTGCCAGCAGGTTTCCGGCCGAATCAAGGCAGTACTTC

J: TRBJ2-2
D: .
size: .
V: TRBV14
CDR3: CASSFRRGNTGELFF
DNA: TGTGCCAGCAGCTTTCGCAGGGGGAACACCGGGGAGCTGTTTTTT

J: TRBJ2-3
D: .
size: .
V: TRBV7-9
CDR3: CASSFGLGGTDTQYF
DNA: TGTGCCAGCAGCTTCGGATTGGGGGGCACAGATACGCAGTATTTT

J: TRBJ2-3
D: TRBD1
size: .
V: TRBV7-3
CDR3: CASSPGVQGDTQYF
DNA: TGTGCCAGCAGCCCCGGGGTACAGGGGGATACGCAGTATTTT

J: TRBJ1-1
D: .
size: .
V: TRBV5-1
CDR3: CASSLDPKGDTEAFF
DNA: TGCGCCAGCAGCTTGGACCCCAAAGGCGACACTGAAGCTTTCTTT

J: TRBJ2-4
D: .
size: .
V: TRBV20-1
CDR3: CSVKGTSLGYF
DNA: TGCAGTGTTAAAGGGACATCCCTAGGGTACTTC

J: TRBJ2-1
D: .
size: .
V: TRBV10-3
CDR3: CAISETAVVGNEQFF
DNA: TGTGCCATCAGTGAAACAGCAGTGGTTGGGAATGAGCAGTTCTTC

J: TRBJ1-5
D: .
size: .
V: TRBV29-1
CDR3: CSLRRTPAMDQPQHF
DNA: TGCAGCCTTCGCAGAACCCCCGCGATGGATCAGCCCCAGCATTTT

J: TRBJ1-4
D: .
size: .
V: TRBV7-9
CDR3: CASSFSGFNEKLFF
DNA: TGTGCCAGCAGCTTTTCTGGATTTAATGAAAAACTGTTTTTT

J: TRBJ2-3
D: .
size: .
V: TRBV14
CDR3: CASSSLVGRPTSDTQYF
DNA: TGTGCCAGCAGCTCTCTAGTCGGCCGACCAACTTCAGATACGCAGTATTTT

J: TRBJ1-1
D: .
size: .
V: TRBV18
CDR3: CASSLREGDTEAFF
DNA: TGTGCCAGCTCCCTCAGGGAAGGAGACACTGAAGCTTTCTTT

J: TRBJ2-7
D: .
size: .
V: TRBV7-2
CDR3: CASSPQGPYEQYF
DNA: TGTGCCAGCAGCCCCCAAGGGCCCTACGAGCAGTACTTC

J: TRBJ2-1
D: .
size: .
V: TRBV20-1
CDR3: CSARDRNEQFF
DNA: TGCAGTGCTAGAGATAGGAATGAGCAGTTCTTC

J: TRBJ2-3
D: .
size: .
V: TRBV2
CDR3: CASTWASTDTQYF
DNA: TGTGCCAGCACCTGGGCCAGCACAGATACGCAGTATTTT

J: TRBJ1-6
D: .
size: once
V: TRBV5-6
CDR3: CASSLAPSSYNSPLHF
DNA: TGTGCCAGCAGCTTGGCCCCCAGCTCCTATAATTCACCCCTCCACTTT

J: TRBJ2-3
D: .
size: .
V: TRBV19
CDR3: CASSVDGTDTQYF
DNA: TGTGCCAGTAGTGTAGACGGTACAGATACGCAGTATTTT

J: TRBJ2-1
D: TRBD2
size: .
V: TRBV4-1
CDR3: CASSQRLAGAWNEQFF
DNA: TGCGCCAGCAGCCAACGACTAGCGGGGGCGTGGAATGAGCAGTTCTTC